A selection of T cell receptor beta chains follows, all from one sample in a study of vaccination and CD4 T cells after COVID-19. Via MiXCR, TCRdb re-called the PCR reads, giving one row per CDR3 protein. In the table there are about 5,400 distinct CDR3 sequences, around 44% of which are singletons. No antigen has been assigned to these receptors. The sequenced sample consisted of CD4+ T cells from blood, cultured in vitro. These TCRs come from a human donor who had recovered from COVID-19. The CDR3 runs from the conserved cysteine through the conserved F or W. The D gene is left open where the match is weak. Size values are once, few and many counts, or a class for expanded clones, and some rows have none.

j_gene,v_gene,d_gene,abundance,CDR3nt,CDR3aa
TRBJ2-7,TRBV7-2,-,-,TGTGCCAGCAGCTTAACGGACTACGAGCAGTACTTC,CASSLTDYEQYF
TRBJ1-1,TRBV20-1,-,-,TGCAGTGCTAGAGATCGCACCATGAACACTGAAGCTTTCTTT,CSARDRTMNTEAFF
TRBJ1-6,TRBV6-1,-,-,TGTGCCAGCAGCAGGAGGACGGGCCCCAATTCACCCCTCCACTTT,CASSRRTGPNSPLHF
TRBJ2-7,TRBV6-2/TRBV6-3,TRBD2,-,TGTGCCAGCAGTGGGACTAGCGGGAGGGCCCCCTACGAGCAGTACTTC,CASSGTSGRAPYEQYF
TRBJ1-6,TRBV6-5,-,-,TGTGCCAGCAGTTACCGGGGGTATAATTCACCCCTCCACTTT,CASSYRGYNSPLHF
TRBJ2-7,TRBV20-1,-,-,TGCAGTGCTAGAGACCCCAGCGGGCCCGACTACGAGCAGTACTTC,CSARDPSGPDYEQYF
TRBJ1-5,TRBV7-2,-,-,TGTGCCAGCAGCCTGTACAATCAGCCCCAGCATTTT,CASSLYNQPQHF
TRBJ2-7,TRBV7-9,-,-,TGTGCCAGCAGCTTAGTGGGCTACGAGCAGTACTTC,CASSLVGYEQYF
TRBJ1-6,TRBV20-1,-,-,TGCAGTGCTAGAGGTTTGACAGTCGATTCACCCCTCCACTTT,CSARGLTVDSPLHF
TRBJ2-7,TRBV6-2/TRBV6-3,-,-,TGTGCCAGCAGTTACTTTGACGAGCAGTACTTC,CASSYFDEQYF
TRBJ2-7,TRBV5-1,TRBD1,-,TGCGCCAGCAGCGGCAGGACAGGGTCGGACGAGCAGTACTTC,CASSGRTGSDEQYF
TRBJ2-7,TRBV6-1,-,-,TGTGCCAGCAATAGGGGCACCTTCTACGAGCAGTACTTC,CASNRGTFYEQYF
TRBJ1-6,TRBV6-1,TRBD1,-,TGTGCCAGCAGTGACAGGGGGAATTCACCCCTCCACTTT,CASSDRGNSPLHF
TRBJ2-3,TRBV7-2,TRBD1,-,TGTGCCAGCAGCCCACGACAGGGGGTCACAGATACGCAGTATTTT,CASSPRQGVTDTQYF
TRBJ2-5,TRBV11-3,-,medium-sized,TGTGCCAGCAGCTTCGAAGAGACCCAGTACTTC,CASSFEETQYF
TRBJ1-2,TRBV2,TRBD1,-,TGTGCCAGCAGGGGGGGACAGGGGCATGCTGGCTACACCTTC,CASRGGQGHAGYTF
TRBJ2-7,TRBV7-2,-,-,TGTGCCAGCAGCGTAACCTACGAGCAGTACTTC,CASSVTYEQYF
TRBJ2-5,TRBV6-1,-,-,TGTGCCAGCGGCGGGACCCAAGAGACCCAGTACTTC,CASGGTQETQYF
TRBJ1-6,TRBV12-3/TRBV12-4,-,once,TGTGCCAGCAGTTTACAGGGCTCACCCCTCCACTTT,CASSLQGSPLHF
TRBJ2-7,TRBV7-9,TRBD1,few,TGTGCCACCACAGGGGGTAACTACGAGCAGTACTTC,CATTGGNYEQYF
TRBJ1-6,TRBV7-2,-,-,TGTGCCAGCAGCTTGATGAGGGATTCACCCCTCCACTTT,CASSLMRDSPLHF
TRBJ1-2,TRBV2,-,-,TGTGCCAGCTCCCAAGCGGGGATAGGCTACACCTTC,CASSQAGIGYTF
TRBJ2-5,TRBV7-8,-,few,TGTGCCAGCAGCGGGCAGAGAGGAGTGACCCAGTACTTC,CASSGQRGVTQYF
TRBJ2-5,TRBV2,-,-,TGTGCCAGCAGGGGCGGGGAGACCCAGTACTTC,CASRGGETQYF
TRBJ1-2,TRBV7-2,-,-,TGTGCCAGCAGCTTAAGGGCCTTCTATGGCTACACCTTC,CASSLRAFYGYTF
TRBJ2-1,TRBV28,-,-,TGTGCCAGCAGTTCGGACAGAATGGTCTTC,CASSSDRMVF
TRBJ2-5,TRBV24-1,-,-,TGTGCCACCAGTGATTTCGAGGAGACCCAGTACTTC,CATSDFEETQYF
TRBJ2-7,TRBV28,TRBD2,-,TGTGCCAGCAGCTTCGGGAGGGGCGAGCAGTACTTC,CASSFGRGEQYF
TRBJ1-6,TRBV18,TRBD1,-,TGTGCCAGCTCACTGCAGGGGGATTCACCCCTCCACTTT,CASSLQGDSPLHF
TRBJ2-7,TRBV6-1,-,-,TGTGCCAGCACCTCGAGTCGCGTATACGAGCAGTACTTC,CASTSSRVYEQYF
TRBJ2-7,TRBV6-1,TRBD2,-,TGTGCCAGCAGTGAAGGACTAGCGGGGACCTACGAGCAGTACTTC,CASSEGLAGTYEQYF
TRBJ2-7,TRBV20-1,TRBD2,few,TGCAGTGCTAGAGACCCTAGGACTAGCGGCTCCTACGAGCAGTACTTC,CSARDPRTSGSYEQYF
TRBJ1-1,TRBV15,-,-,TGTGCCACCAGCAGAGACAGAGGGGCTGAAGCTTTCTTT,CATSRDRGAEAFF
TRBJ2-3,TRBV6-1,TRBD1,-,TGTGCCAGCAGGACAGGGGGCATTGATACGCAGTATTTT,CASRTGGIDTQYF
TRBJ1-1,TRBV20-1,-,-,TGCAGTGCGCGGGGGGATGGCCCGACGGCTACTGAAGCTTTCTTT,CSARGDGPTATEAFF
TRBJ2-7,TRBV6-1,-,-,TGTGCCAGCAGTGTGGGGAGAGACTACGAGCAGTACTTC,CASSVGRDYEQYF
TRBJ2-7,TRBV11-3,TRBD1,-,TGTGCCAGCAGCCCTCGACAGGGGTCCTACGAGCAGTACTTC,CASSPRQGSYEQYF
TRBJ2-5,TRBV11-3,-,few,TGTGCCAGCAGCTTGGCGTCAGGGCTGGGGGAGACCCAGTACTTC,CASSLASGLGETQYF
TRBJ2-5,TRBV2,TRBD1,few,TGTGCCAGCAGCCCGGACAGGGGGCGAGGGGAGACCCAGTACTTC,CASSPDRGRGETQYF
TRBJ2-7,TRBV20-1,TRBD1,few,TGCAGTGCCTATCCCGGGACAGGCCCCTACGAGCAGTACTTC,CSAYPGTGPYEQYF